The 14 T cell receptor beta chains in this list originate from one sample, sequenced in a study of shared clonotypes between healthy human individuals. The repertoire was sequenced with immunoSEQ multiplex PCR; TCRdb's copy has only in-frame clones and lacks some. The sample has about 590,000 clones, less than 97% seen once; the top ten hold about 0.11%. CD8 cells classed as naive were CD45RO-negative and positively selected for CCR7, excluding terminally differentiated effector memory CD45RA+ cells. What was sequenced was naive CD8+ T cells sorted from blood. The receptors were gathered from a woman in her twenties or thirties in good health.

This chain links TRBV11-2 with TRBJ2-7; the D is unclear. The germline gives CDR1 SGHAT, CDR2 FQNNGV. Trimming cost V 1 base and J 2 bases, with 12 bases left between them. The CDR3 is made up of 15 amino acids. In nucleotides, the CDR3 is TGTGCCAGCAGCTTAGTGCCGGACGGGCCCTACGAGCAGTACTTC. Protein: CASSLVPDGPYEQYF.

The rearrangement uses TRBV2 and TRBJ2-7; TRBD1 agrees at 11 bases. The V segment lost 7 bases and the J segment 4 bases; nucleotides outside the gene matches: 6. CDR3 size: 14 residues. Germline CDR1 is SNHLY and CDR2 is FYNNEI. The CDR3 reads CASTGTGGGYEQYF. The CDR3 DNA reads TGTGCCAGCACCGGGACAGGGGGAGGATACGAGCAGTACTTC.

The rearrangement links TRBV27 to TRBJ2-7, with no clear D. From germline, CDR1 is MNHEY and CDR2 SMNVEV (reference sequence). CDR3 length equals 11 residues. The ends were cut back, 7 bases at V and 3 bases at J, with 7 bases in the middle. The CDR3 nucleotides read TGTGCCAGCACTAACGGCTACGAGCAGTACTTC. Translation gives CASTNGYEQYF.

This rearrangement joins TRBV7-9 to TRBJ1-2, with 9 bases identical to TRBD1. After removal of 5 bases from V and 2 bases from J, the junction contained 9 bases not matched to a gene. From germline, CDR1 is SEHNR and CDR2 FQNEAQ (reference sequence). This CDR3 has 16 residues. Here the CDR3 reads CASSVRDRGKNYGYTF. Here the CDR3 DNA reads TGTGCCAGCAGCGTACGTGACAGGGGGAAAAACTATGGCTACACCTTC.

This chain joins TRBV14 and TRBJ2-7; D is perhaps TRBD2 (6 bases). Germline values: CDR1 SGHDN, CDR2 FVKESK. There are 15 residues in the CDR3. V shed 0 bases and J shed 3 bases, with 12 bases lying between them. The CDR3 spells CASSQEGLRIYEQYF. The CDR3 region has the DNA TGTGCCAGCAGCCAAGAGGGACTTAGGATCTACGAGCAGTACTTC.

This rearrangement joins TRBV5-4 to TRBJ1-4; perhaps TRBD1 as D (6 bases). Deletions cut 0 bases from V and 6 bases from J, with 9 bases between. CDR1 SGHNT and CDR2 YYREEE come from the germline V gene (reference sequence). This CDR3 is built from 14 residues. The CDR3 region has the DNA TGTGCCAGCAGCTTGGAGGCAGGGGATGAAAAACTGTTTTTT. As protein: CASSLEAGDEKLFF.

J is TRBJ1-2 and V is TRBV28; D remains unclear. V shed 1 base and J shed 3 bases, with 12 bases lying between them. There are 15 residues in the CDR3. The germline V gene has CDR1 MDHEN and CDR2 SYDVKM. The CDR3 loop is CASSLSESLYYGYTF. Here the CDR3 DNA reads TGTGCCAGCAGTTTATCGGAAAGCCTCTACTATGGCTACACCTTC.

The chain joins TRBV18 to TRBJ2-7, with D perhaps matching TRBD2 (5 bases). CDR3 size: 14 residues. Germline CDR1 and CDR2: KGHSH and LQKENI. Trimming left V 3 bases short and J 2 bases short, with 11 bases between. CDR3 bases: TGTGCCAGCTCACCGGGCGGGTTCACCTACGAGCAGTACTTC. Protein product: CASSPGGFTYEQYF.

The chain employs TRBV4-1 and TRBJ2-7; D not resolved. This CDR3 contains 14 residues. The V end lost 0 bases, the J end lost 5 bases, and 11 bases lay between the germline ends. Germline-derived CDR1 and CDR2 are MGHRA and YSYEKL. This CDR3 is CASSQDLLSHEQYF. CDR3 DNA: TGCGCCAGCAGCCAAGATCTACTATCCCACGAGCAGTACTTC.

The V gene is TRBV27, the J gene TRBJ2-7; D call uncertain. Germline V gives CDR1 MNHEY, CDR2 SMNVEV (reference sequence). The V and J ends lost 5 bases and 2 bases respectively, with 10 bases between them. The CDR3 runs to 13 residues. The CDR3 nucleotides are TGTGCCAGCAGTCAAGGGAATCCCTACGAGCAGTACTTC. As protein: CASSQGNPYEQYF.

This clone was seen only once. V and J are TRBV2 and TRBJ2-7; 7 bases are a match to TRBD2. J lost 6 bases, V lost 1 base, and 3 bases had no gene match. Germline CDR1 reads SNHLY; CDR2 reads FYNNEI. The CDR3 is 13 residues long. CDR3 amino acids: CASSEVAGVEQYF. Written as DNA, the CDR3 is TGTGCCAGCAGTGAAGTGGCGGGAGTCGAGCAGTACTTC.

This clone came up once. The chain joins TRBV28 to TRBJ1-6, with 9 positions matching TRBD1. CDR1 is MDHEN, CDR2 SYDVKM, per germline. CDR3 length equals 13 residues. The V gene end was trimmed by 5 bases and the J gene end by 10 bases; junction bases not matched to a gene: 3. CDR3 coding DNA: TGTGCCAGCAGTACAGGGGGCGGATCACCCCTCCACTTT. Its protein is CASSTGGGSPLHF.

This clone has just a few counts. The chain employs TRBV9 and TRBJ1-2; D unresolved. V lost 4 bases and J lost 8, with 15 bases in between. This CDR3 is built from 13 residues. The germline gives CDR1 SGDLS, CDR2 YYNGEE. In nucleotides, the CDR3 is TGTGCCAGCAGCCCCGACCTGACGGACGGCTACACCTTC. Residues: CASSPDLTDGYTF.

The CDR3 loop reads CASSGDQGQGTSTDTQYF. CDR3 coding DNA: TGTGCCAGCAGCGGGGACCAGGGACAGGGAACTAGCACAGATACGCAGTATTTT. V usage is TRBV9 and J usage is TRBJ2-3; 9 nucleotides agree with TRBD1. CDR3 length equals 18 residues. Germline trimming cut 3 bases from V and 0 bases from J; bases unmatched to any gene: 11. Looked up from germline, CDR1 is SGDLS and CDR2 is YYNGEE.